This TCR beta chain was sequenced for a study of blood T cell repertoires in COVID-19. Study details: Donors in the United States, Italy and Spain gave samples during acute or convalescent COVID-19. PBMCs, B-cell-depleted T cells, or T cells provided the cDNA or gDNA that made up the material.

CDR1 is DFQATT and CDR2 is SNEGSKA in the germline V gene (reference sequence). The length of the CDR3 is 15 residues. V lost 3 bases, J lost 2 bases, and 5 bases stayed unmatched. Original processing methods: Reference gene primers were amplified, and this amplification served to estimate nucleated cell counts. The protocol was immunoSEQ multiplex PCR, while the TCRdb copy is restricted to in-frame clones and leaves out a portion. For V, J and clone size, that table is used; D and trimming come from the DNA. Among under 100,000 clones listed, about nine tenths were seen once. This clonotype was sampled from a male donor with acute or convalescent COVID-19. The V gene is TRBV20-1, the J gene TRBJ2-3; 10 nucleotides agree with TRBD2. Sequencing was performed on peripheral blood. CDR3 amino acids: CSASLAGDTTDTQYF. As DNA, the CDR3 is TGCAGTGCTAGTCTAGCGGGGGACACCACAGATACGCAGTATTTT.